The 10 T cell receptor beta chains reported below all come from one sample, sequenced in a study of cytomegalovirus exposure and HLA in healthy donors. Primers for the PCR totalled 60 Vbeta and 13 Jbeta. The method was immunoSEQ multiplex PCR; TCRdb's version includes in-frame clones alone and lacks a portion of them. The table includes some 130,000 clones, around 63% detected once. Sequences were obtained from PBMCs. These receptors originate from a human donor in good health.

The chain recombines TRBV11-3 with TRBJ2-1; 9 bases map to TRBD1. The CDR3 is 13 residues long. The V gene end was trimmed by 7 bases and the J gene end by 10 bases; junction bases not matched to a gene: 8. Germline V gives CDR1 SGHNT, CDR2 YENEEA. CDR3 DNA sequence: TGTGCCAGCACGGGGACAGGGTTTAGCGAGCAGTTCTTC. Translating it yields CASTGTGFSEQFF.

The DNA of the CDR3 is TGTGCCAGCAGTTACTCGGGCAGGGAAGCCTCCTACGAGCAGTACTTC. Protein sequence: CASSYSGREASYEQYF. The chain recombines TRBV6-6 with TRBJ2-7, with a weak D call TRBD1 (5 bases). This CDR3 has 16 residues. Trimming removed 0 bases at V and 0 bases at J, with 12 bases between. The V gene's germline CDR1 is MNHNY and CDR2 SVGAGI (reference sequence).

This sequence joins TRBV10-3 and TRBJ1-1; D remains unclear. CDR1 is ENHRY and CDR2 is SYGVKD in the germline V gene. V gave up 6 bases and J gave up 4 bases, with 12 bases separating them. The CDR3 length is 13 residues. The CDR3 region has the DNA TGTGCCATCAGGGGAGGGATTGCCACTGAAGCTTTCTTT. As protein: CAIRGGIATEAFF.

This clone was seen more than once but under ten times. This chain links TRBV5-4 with TRBJ2-2; TRBD2 is a possible D gene (7 bases). The CDR3 is 15 amino acids. Trimming left V 0 bases short and J 5 bases short, with 11 bases between. CDR1 and CDR2 from the germline V gene are SGHNT and YYREEE (reference sequence). CDR3 amino acids: CASSLVQGLTGELFF. The CDR3 nucleotides are TGTGCCAGCAGCTTGGTACAGGGACTAACCGGGGAGCTGTTTTTT.

This chain links TRBV6-1 with TRBJ1-1, with TRBD1 identical over 8 bases. Looked up from germline, CDR1 is MNHNS and CDR2 is SASEGT. J lost 5 bases, V lost 6 bases, and 11 bases had no gene match. This CDR3 spans 15 amino acids. The CDR3 is CASSQGASQVTEAFF. In DNA, the CDR3 is TGTGCCAGCAGCCAGGGGGCCTCTCAGGTGACTGAAGCTTTCTTT.

For the CDR3, the DNA is TGCGCCAGCAGCCAAGCCGACGAGCAGTACTTC. Its translation: CASSQADEQYF. The V call is TRBV4-1, the J call TRBJ2-7; D remains ambiguous. V shed 1 base and J shed 5 bases, with 3 bases lying between them. This CDR3 region has 11 residues. CDR1 and CDR2 (germline): MGHRA, YSYEKL.

In this sample, this clone turned up a few times. The rearrangement joins TRBV7-9 to TRBJ2-3; possible D gene TRBD2, 5 bases. Trimming stripped 5 bases from V and 4 bases from J, with 16 bases between. There are 15 residues in the CDR3. Germline V lookup: CDR1 SEHNR, CDR2 FQNEAQ (reference sequence). In DNA form, the CDR3 reads TGTGCCAGCAGCCGTGGTATTGGAGGCGCAGATACGCAGTATTTT. It translates to CASSRGIGGADTQYF.

The CDR3 coding sequence is TGTGCTAGTGGTTCGGCAGGGATTATCGGTCAGCCCCAGCATTTT. This encodes CASGSAGIIGQPQHF. The chain is built from TRBV12-5 and TRBJ1-5, with D perhaps matching TRBD1 (5 bases). CDR1 and CDR2 from the germline V gene are LGHNT and FRNRAP. The V gene lost 4 bases and the J gene lost 6 bases, with 16 bases spanning the gap. The CDR3 length is 15 residues.

The chain links TRBV7-3 to TRBJ2-2; a weak D match, TRBD1 (6 bases). The CDR3 loop spans 15 amino acids. V shed 5 bases and J shed 4 bases, with 14 bases lying between them. The germline gives CDR1 SGHTA, CDR2 FQGTGA. In DNA, the CDR3 is TGTGCCAGCAGCGCTTCGGGACAACTCACCGGGGAGCTGTTTTTT. Residues: CASSASGQLTGELFF.

Turning to this clone: It is likely a read error, because the conserved phenylalanine at the end of the CDR3 is missing. The DNA is left out, because the CDR3 cannot be placed on it with certainty; the CDR3 is given as TCRdb lists it. The chain links TRBV6-1 to TRBJ2-7; TRBD1 was called by the table and not checked on the DNA. The CDR3 is 11 residues long, ends included. CDR1 and CDR2 (germline): MNHNS, SASEGT. CDR3 in amino acids: CASSEKGTANL.